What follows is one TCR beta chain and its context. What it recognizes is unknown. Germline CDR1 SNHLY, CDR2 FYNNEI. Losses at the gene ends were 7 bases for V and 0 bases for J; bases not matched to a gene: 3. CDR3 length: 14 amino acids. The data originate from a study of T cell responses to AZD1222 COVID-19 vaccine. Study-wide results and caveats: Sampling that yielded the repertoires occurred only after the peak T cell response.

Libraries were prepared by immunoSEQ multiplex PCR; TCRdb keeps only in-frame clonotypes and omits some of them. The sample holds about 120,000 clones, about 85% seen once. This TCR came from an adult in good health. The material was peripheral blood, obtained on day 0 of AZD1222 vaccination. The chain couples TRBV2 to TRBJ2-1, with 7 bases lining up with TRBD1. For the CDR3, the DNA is TGTGCCAGCACCGACAGGGCCTCCTACAATGAGCAGTTCTTC. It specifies CASTDRASYNEQFF. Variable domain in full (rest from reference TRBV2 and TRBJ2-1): EPEVTQTPSHQVTQMGQEVILRCVPISNHLYFYWYRQILGQKVEFLVSFYNNEISEKSEIFDDQFSVERPDGSNFTLKIRSTKLEDSAMYFCASTDRASYNEQFFGPGTRLTVL.